Given below is one T cell receptor (beta chain) in context. Its specificity is unknown. The data belong to a study of vaccination effects on CD4 cells after COVID-19. After less than 11 days in culture, the CD4+ T cells were isolated. Of the BNT162b2 and mRNA-1273 vaccines, participants received two doses of one or the other. Vaccine recipients, nucleocapsid antibody negative, had no prior SARS-CoV-2 infection. Study-level points and caveats: Of the vaccine-induced clones from healthy vaccinees, merely 1 of 255 recognized common cold coronaviruses as well.

The germline gives CDR1 SGHRS, CDR2 YFSETQ. The CDR3 extends over 16 amino acids. Between the trimmed V and J ends, which lost 4 bases and 1 base, there was a span of 17 bases. Repertoires were generated with immunoSEQ multiplex PCR, while TCRdb's copy carries only in-frame clones and drops some. The table lists about 66,000 clones, over 75% of them singletons. The chain uses TRBV5-1 and TRBJ1-1; D gene uncertain. This sequence originates from a human donor who received a COVID-19 vaccine. Specimen: CD4+ T cells from PBMCs cultured without peptide, collected after COVID-19 vaccination. CDR3 loop: CASSPGREGGNTEAFF. The CDR3 DNA is TGCGCCAGCAGCCCCGGACGGGAAGGTGGGAACACTGAAGCTTTCTTT. The full variable domain, completed using reference TRBV5-1 and TRBJ1-1, is KAGVTQTPRYLIKTRGQQVTLSCSPISGHRSVSWYQQTPGQGLQFLFEYFSETQRNKGNFPGRFSGRQFSNSRSEMNVSTLELGDSALYLCASSPGREGGNTEAFFGQGTRLTVV.